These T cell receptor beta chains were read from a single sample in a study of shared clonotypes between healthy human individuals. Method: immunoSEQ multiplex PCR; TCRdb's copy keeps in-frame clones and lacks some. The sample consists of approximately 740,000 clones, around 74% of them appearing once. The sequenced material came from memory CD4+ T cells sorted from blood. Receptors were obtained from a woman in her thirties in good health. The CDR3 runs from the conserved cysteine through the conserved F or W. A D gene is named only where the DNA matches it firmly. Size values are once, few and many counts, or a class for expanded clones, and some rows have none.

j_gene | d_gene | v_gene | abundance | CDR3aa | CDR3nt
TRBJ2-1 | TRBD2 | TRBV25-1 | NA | CASSENSGRPDGEQFF | TGTGCCAGCAGTGAAAATAGCGGGAGGCCTGACGGTGAGCAGTTCTTC
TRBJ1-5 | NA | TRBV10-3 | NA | CAISSTGPGDGQPQHF | TGTGCCATCAGCAGTACAGGGCCTGGAGACGGTCAGCCCCAGCATTTT
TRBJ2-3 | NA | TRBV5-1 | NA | CASSRGEITDTQYF | TGCGCCAGCAGCAGGGGCGAAATCACAGATACGCAGTATTTT
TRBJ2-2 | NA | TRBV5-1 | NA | CASGTFVTGELFF | TGCGCCAGCGGGACCTTCGTCACCGGGGAGCTGTTTTTT
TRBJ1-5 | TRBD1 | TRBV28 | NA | CASREDRGSNQPQHF | TGTGCCAGCAGGGAAGACAGGGGGAGCAATCAGCCCCAGCATTTT
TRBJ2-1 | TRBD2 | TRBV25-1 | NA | CASRGAGVENEQFF | TGTGCCAGCAGGGGAGCGGGAGTGGAGAATGAGCAGTTCTTC
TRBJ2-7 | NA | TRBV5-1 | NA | CASSGSGMWSEGEQYF | TGCGCCAGCAGCGGTTCGGGGATGTGGAGCGAGGGAGAGCAGTACTTC
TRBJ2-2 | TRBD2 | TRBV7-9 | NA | CASSLLTSGSRELFF | TGTGCCAGCAGCCTTCTGACTAGCGGCAGCCGAGAGCTGTTTTTT
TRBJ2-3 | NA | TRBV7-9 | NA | CASRSIGDTQYF | TGTGCCAGCAGGTCCATAGGGGATACGCAGTATTTT
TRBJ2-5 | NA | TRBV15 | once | CATSPTGRETQYF | TGTGCCACCAGCCCAACAGGGAGGGAGACCCAGTACTTC
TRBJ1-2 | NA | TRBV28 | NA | CASSIRDRYGYTF | TGTGCCAGCAGTATCCGGGACCGCTATGGCTACACCTTC
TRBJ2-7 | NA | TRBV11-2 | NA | CASSLDLAATSYEQYF | TGTGCCAGCAGCTTAGATCTCGCGGCCACTTCCTACGAGCAGTACTTC
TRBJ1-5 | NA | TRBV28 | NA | CASSFGSSQPQHF | TGTGCCAGCAGTTTCGGGAGCAGTCAGCCCCAGCATTTT
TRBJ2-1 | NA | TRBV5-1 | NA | CASSLEPGNEQFF | TGCGCCAGCAGCTTGGAGCCGGGCAATGAGCAGTTCTTC
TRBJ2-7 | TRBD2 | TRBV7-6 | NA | CASSLSSGPAYEQYF | TGTGCCAGCAGCTTAAGTAGCGGGCCCGCCTACGAGCAGTACTTC
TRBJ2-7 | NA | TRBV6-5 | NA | CASSLFRDTEQYF | TGTGCCAGCAGTTTATTTCGGGACACCGAGCAGTACTTC
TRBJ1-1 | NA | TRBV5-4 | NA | CASSSPTNTEAFF | TGTGCCAGCAGCTCCCCGACGAACACTGAAGCTTTCTTT
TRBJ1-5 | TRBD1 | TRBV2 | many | CASSEGTGNQPQHF | TGTGCCAGCAGTGAAGGGACAGGGAATCAGCCCCAGCATTTT
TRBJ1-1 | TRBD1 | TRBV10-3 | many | CAISPGQGMTEAFF | TGTGCCATCAGCCCGGGACAGGGGATGACTGAAGCTTTCTTT
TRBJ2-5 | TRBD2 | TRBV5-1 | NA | CASSFVLAGEETQYF | TGCGCCAGCAGCTTCGTCCTAGCGGGAGAAGAGACCCAGTACTTC
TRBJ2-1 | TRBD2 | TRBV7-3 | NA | CASSPSRGLAGVNEQFF | TGTGCCAGCAGCCCCTCACGGGGCCTAGCGGGAGTTAATGAGCAGTTCTTC
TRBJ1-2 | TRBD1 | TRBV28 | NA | CASIQGASGYTF | TGTGCCAGCATCCAGGGGGCGTCTGGCTACACCTTC
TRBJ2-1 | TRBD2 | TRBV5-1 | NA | CASSLLAGGPGNEQFF | TGCGCCAGCAGCTTACTAGCGGGAGGGCCGGGTAATGAGCAGTTCTTC
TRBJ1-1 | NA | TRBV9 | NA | CASSVGFRTEAFF | TGTGCCAGCAGCGTAGGTTTCAGGACTGAAGCTTTCTTT
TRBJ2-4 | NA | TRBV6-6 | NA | CASRRGSGIQYF | TGTGCCAGCAGAAGGGGGTCTGGGATTCAGTACTTC
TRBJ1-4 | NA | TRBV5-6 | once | CASSLGGIEKLFF | TGTGCCAGCAGCTTAGGTGGGATTGAAAAACTGTTTTTT
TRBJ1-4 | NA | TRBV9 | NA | CASSVGWRIAPNEKLFF | TGTGCCAGCAGCGTAGGGTGGAGGATTGCGCCTAATGAAAAACTGTTTTTT
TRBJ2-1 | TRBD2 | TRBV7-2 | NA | CASSLEAGGGYNEQFF | TGTGCCAGCAGCTTAGAAGCGGGAGGAGGTTACAATGAGCAGTTCTTC
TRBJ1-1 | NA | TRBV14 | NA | CASSQIGRAGTEAFF | TGTGCCAGCAGCCAGATCGGCAGGGCGGGTACTGAAGCTTTCTTT
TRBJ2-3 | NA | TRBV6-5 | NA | CASSYGRSTDTQYF | TGTGCCAGCAGTTACGGCAGGAGCACAGATACGCAGTATTTT
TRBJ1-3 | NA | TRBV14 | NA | CASSQVRGNTIYF | TGTGCCAGCAGCCAAGTCAGGGGAAACACCATATATTTT